This TCR beta chain was observed in a study of blood T cell repertoires in COVID-19 (dated by TCRdb to the early 2020s). About the investigation overall: Samples from collaborators originated in the United States, Italy and Spain and spanned both the acute and convalescent phases of COVID-19. A freely available public database, intended as a resource for researchers studying the immune response to SARS-CoV-2, is where the repertoires were released. The prospective study material was composed of cDNA or gDNA derived from T cells, B-cell-depleted T cells, or PBMCs. Samples were obtained from the ongoing ImmuneRACE study (first 160 participants) and from about 1,300 subjects provided by 6 global collaborators. The dataset comprised deeply sampled blood TCRbeta repertoires from subjects exposed to, actively infected with, or recovered from COVID-19. HLA class I and class II types, where available, came from metadata supplied by the sample provider rather than from assay-based typing. The sample metadata nearly always contained a de-identified subject ID, COVID-19 status, age in years and sex. Study-level results and caveats: Clinical and demographic metadata were provided uncurated, with the amount varying by source and participant.

On this clone: What antigen it recognizes has not been identified. No quality values exist for individual bases; no much larger clone is one base distant.

In the prospective study, participants were roughly 18 to 90 years old, resided in 25 or so geographic areas of the United States, and were enrolled through a virtual design. Cohort assignment in the prospective study relied on participant-reported clinical history from a screening survey and a study questionnaire. ImmuneRACE Cohort 3 recovered participants were defined by two consecutive negative NP/OP PCR tests, healthcare professional clearance, or symptom resolution. In the prospective study, mobile phlebotomists collected whole blood, serum and a nasopharyngeal or oropharyngeal swab from each participant. Prospective study participants could optionally give additional blood draws and questionnaires over an approximately 2-month period. Blood samples from the prospective study were shipped frozen or at room temperature prior to DNA extraction. The CDR3 spans 14 residues, from the cysteine through the phenylalanine. Of all the DNA, just the CDR3 is kept, 42 bases in frame from base 1. CDR1 and CDR2 are read off the germline V gene (reference sequence) as MNHEY and SMNVEV. V is cut by 3 bases and J by 5 bases, and the space between the germline ends is 13 bases.

TCRbeta CDR3 regions were amplified from genomic DNA using the immunoSEQ Assay, a bias-controlled multiplex PCR. In the paper's pipeline: The number of nucleated cells in each sample was estimated from the amplification of reference gene primers within the assay. Sequence reads were collapsed and filtered to measure the absolute abundance of every unique TCRbeta CDR3 rearrangement. For each sample, productive Simpson clonality was calculated by taking the square root of Simpson's diversity index across productive rearrangements. Drawn from immuneACCESS, this table holds only the in-frame rearrangements with V and J called that TCRdb kept. Clones are partly lost; checked studies trace under half to an unresolved V gene and leave the rest unexplained. D and trimming come from the DNA, and the V and J calls and clone size come from that table. Within this sample are a few hundred thousand clones, with around 89% of them counted one time only. 3% of the sample rests with the top ten.

This TCR came from a woman between 45 and 60 years old who had recovered from COVID-19. This sequence uses TRBV27 and TRBJ1-1; the D gene is unclear. Sequenced input: PBMCs or T cells enriched from blood (not recorded which). The CDR3 reads CASSFMAVMTEAFF. The sequenced DNA: TGTGCCAGCAGTTTTATGGCGGTTATGACTGAAGCTTTCTTT.